This is a list of T cell receptor beta chains from one sample in a study of blood T cell repertoires in COVID-19. Assay used: immunoSEQ multiplex PCR; TCRdb lists only in-frame clones, some missing. Seen here are some 150,000 clones, more than 65% observed once, and the top ten hold 7.2%. The source material was peripheral blood. The receptors come from a woman between 50 and 59 years old in a cohort sampled during active or convalescent COVID-19. Each CDR3 is given with its conserved first and last residue. D genes are given only for firm matches. Expanded clones are given a class, and other clones once, few, many or no size at all.

J: TRBJ1-2
D: TRBD1
size: NA
V: TRBV30
DNA: TGTGCCTGGAGGGGGACAGGGTCCGGTGGCTACACCTTC
CDR3: CAWRGTGSGGYTF

J: TRBJ1-1
D: NA
size: NA
V: TRBV3-1/TRBV3-2
DNA: TGTGCCAGCAGCCAGCGGGGGGTGACTGAAGCTTTCTTT
CDR3: CASSQRGVTEAFF

J: TRBJ1-2
D: NA
size: NA
V: TRBV3-1/TRBV3-2
DNA: TGTGCCAGCAGCCAAGATTCCCTTGTGGGCTACACCTTC
CDR3: CASSQDSLVGYTF

J: TRBJ1-1
D: NA
size: once
V: TRBV11-2
DNA: TGTGCCAGCAGCTTAGCTCAGTTACAGGGTGTGGGGAACACTGAAGCTTTCTTT
CDR3: CASSLAQLQGVGNTEAFF

J: TRBJ2-5
D: NA
size: once
V: TRBV3-1/TRBV3-2
DNA: TGTGCCAGCAGCCAGACTCAAGAGACCCAGTACTTC
CDR3: CASSQTQETQYF

J: TRBJ1-1
D: NA
size: NA
V: TRBV6-1
DNA: TGTGCCAGCAGTGAAAACAGGGAGTCTGAAGCTTTCTTT
CDR3: CASSENRESEAFF

J: TRBJ1-2
D: TRBD1
size: NA
V: TRBV4-2
DNA: TGTGCCAGCAGCCAAACAGGGGGCGGATTAAACTATGGCTACACCTTC
CDR3: CASSQTGGGLNYGYTF

J: TRBJ1-1
D: NA
size: NA
V: TRBV9
DNA: TGTGCCAGCAGCGTAGTTCCTGCAGGCGAAGCTTTCTTT
CDR3: CASSVVPAGEAFF

J: TRBJ1-1
D: NA
size: NA
V: TRBV6-6
DNA: TGTGCCAGCAAAGCCCAGGGAGCGGGTGAAGCTTTCTTT
CDR3: CASKAQGAGEAFF

J: TRBJ2-7
D: NA
size: once
V: TRBV15
DNA: TGTGCCACCAGCAGAGATGGGGTCAGGGCCCACGAGCAGTACTTC
CDR3: CATSRDGVRAHEQYF

J: TRBJ2-1
D: NA
size: NA
V: TRBV2
DNA: TGTGCCAGCACGTACGGCGGGGCCACGGGGAATGAGCAGTTCTTC
CDR3: CASTYGGATGNEQFF

J: TRBJ1-4
D: NA
size: few
V: TRBV10-3
DNA: TGTGCCATCAGTGGGGCAGGGATCAATGAAAAACTGTTTTTT
CDR3: CAISGAGINEKLFF

J: TRBJ1-2
D: NA
size: NA
V: TRBV15
DNA: TGTGCCACCAGCAGAGTTTTGACCCGGGGAACCAACTATGGCTACACCTTC
CDR3: CATSRVLTRGTNYGYTF

J: TRBJ1-1
D: NA
size: NA
V: TRBV3-1/TRBV3-2
DNA: TGTGCCAGCAGCCAAGAGACAGGTACTGAAGCTTTCTTT
CDR3: CASSQETGTEAFF

J: TRBJ1-2
D: TRBD1
size: NA
V: TRBV7-9
DNA: TGTGCCAGCAGACAGGGGGCGTCCGGAATCTACACCTTC
CDR3: CASRQGASGIYTF

J: TRBJ2-3
D: NA
size: NA
V: TRBV7-2
DNA: TGTGCCAGCAGCTTAGAAATAGCTACAGATACGCAGTATTTT
CDR3: CASSLEIATDTQYF

J: TRBJ2-6
D: NA
size: NA
V: TRBV18
DNA: TGTGCCAGCTCACCGTTTGCCTACTCTGGGGCCAACGTCCTGACTTTC
CDR3: CASSPFAYSGANVLTF

J: TRBJ1-2
D: TRBD1
size: NA
V: TRBV5-1
DNA: TGCGCCAGCAGCCCTGGGGACAGGGAATATGGCTACACCTTC
CDR3: CASSPGDREYGYTF

J: TRBJ1-2
D: NA
size: NA
V: TRBV19
DNA: TGTGCCAGTAGTATAGCTGGGCAGGATCTTAGTAACTATGGCTACACCTTC
CDR3: CASSIAGQDLSNYGYTF

J: TRBJ1-5
D: NA
size: NA
V: TRBV6-2/TRBV6-3
DNA: TGTGCCAGCAGTCCCTTATCGGGTTATCAGCCCCAGCATTTT
CDR3: CASSPLSGYQPQHF

J: TRBJ2-3
D: NA
size: once
V: TRBV10-1
DNA: TGCGCCAGCAGTGAGTCCCGCGACTGGGAGACAGATACGCAGTATTTT
CDR3: CASSESRDWETDTQYF

J: TRBJ2-6
D: NA
size: NA
V: TRBV6-6
DNA: TGTGCCAGCATCAGGATAACCTCTGGGGCCAACGTCCTGACTTTC
CDR3: CASIRITSGANVLTF

J: TRBJ1-4
D: NA
size: NA
V: TRBV5-5
DNA: TGTGCCAGCAGCTTGGCCCAGGGGCGAGTTAATGAAAAACTGTTTTTT
CDR3: CASSLAQGRVNEKLFF

J: TRBJ1-2
D: TRBD1
size: NA
V: TRBV7-3
DNA: TGTGCCAGCAGCGTAGGGACAGATTATGGCTACACCTTC
CDR3: CASSVGTDYGYTF

J: TRBJ2-1
D: TRBD1
size: NA
V: TRBV7-9
DNA: TGTGCCAGCAGCTATCGGGGACAGGGCTACAATGAGCAGTTCTTC
CDR3: CASSYRGQGYNEQFF

J: TRBJ2-1
D: NA
size: once
V: TRBV24-1
DNA: TGTGCCACCAGTGATCCATCCCCCAGGGGATCCTACAATGAGCAGTTCTTC
CDR3: CATSDPSPRGSYNEQFF

J: TRBJ2-7
D: TRBD2
size: NA
V: TRBV15
DNA: TGTGCCACCAGCAGAGATCCTAGCGGGGACGAGCAGTACTTC
CDR3: CATSRDPSGDEQYF

J: TRBJ2-2
D: TRBD2
size: NA
V: TRBV4-2
DNA: TGTGCCAGCAGCCAAGCAACCAGCGGGGGTTTCACCGGGGAGCTGTTTTTT
CDR3: CASSQATSGGFTGELFF

J: TRBJ2-1
D: NA
size: NA
V: TRBV29-1
DNA: TGCAGCATCCGGACACACCGCGCGACCTACAATGAGCAGTTCTTC
CDR3: CSIRTHRATYNEQFF

J: TRBJ1-3
D: NA
size: few
V: TRBV11-1
DNA: TGTGCCAGCAGTCGGCCCAGGGGCGGCGGAAACACCATATATTTT
CDR3: CASSRPRGGGNTIYF

J: TRBJ2-1
D: TRBD2
size: NA
V: TRBV19
DNA: TGTGCCAGTAGTATACAGGCTAGCGGGGGCGCCTACAATGAGCAGTTCTTC
CDR3: CASSIQASGGAYNEQFF

J: TRBJ1-6
D: NA
size: NA
V: TRBV7-9
DNA: TGTGCCAGCAGCCCAGTCGGGGGGCCTAATTCACCCCTCCACTTT
CDR3: CASSPVGGPNSPLHF

J: TRBJ1-5
D: NA
size: few
V: TRBV2
DNA: TGTGCCAGCAGCCTACAACTTGACAGTTATGGTCAGCCCCAGCATTTT
CDR3: CASSLQLDSYGQPQHF

J: TRBJ1-1
D: NA
size: once
V: TRBV3-1/TRBV3-2
DNA: TGTGCCAGCAGCCAAGCCAGGGACACTGAAGCTTTCTTT
CDR3: CASSQARDTEAFF

J: TRBJ2-1
D: TRBD2
size: NA
V: TRBV3-1/TRBV3-2
DNA: TGTGCCAGCAGCCCCCGGGGGGGTGGGGAGCAGTTCTTC
CDR3: CASSPRGGGEQFF

J: TRBJ2-3
D: TRBD1
size: NA
V: TRBV6-2/TRBV6-3
DNA: TGTGCCAGCAGTTACTTTCAGACAGGGTTAAGAACAGATACGCAGTATTTT
CDR3: CASSYFQTGLRTDTQYF

J: TRBJ2-2
D: TRBD1
size: NA
V: TRBV24-1
DNA: TGTGCCACCAGTGACCTGGGACAGGGTAACACCGGGGAGCTGTTTTTT
CDR3: CATSDLGQGNTGELFF

J: TRBJ2-1
D: NA
size: once
V: TRBV2
DNA: TGTGCCAGCAGTGGCCAGGAATTTATATCCTACAATGAGCAGTTCTTC
CDR3: CASSGQEFISYNEQFF

J: TRBJ2-5
D: TRBD1
size: NA
V: TRBV19
DNA: TGTGCCAGTAGTCCCCGCGGACAGGGCGTTCCGAAGACCCAGTACTTC
CDR3: CASSPRGQGVPKTQYF

J: TRBJ1-1
D: NA
size: NA
V: TRBV18
DNA: TGTGCCAGCTCACCCTTCGGTCTTAAGAACACTGAAGCTTTCTTT
CDR3: CASSPFGLKNTEAFF

J: TRBJ1-1
D: NA
size: NA
V: TRBV19
DNA: TGTGCCAGTAGTACTTGGCAGGGTCGAACTGAAGCTTTCTTT
CDR3: CASSTWQGRTEAFF

J: TRBJ2-3
D: TRBD2
size: NA
V: TRBV4-3
DNA: TGCGCCAGCAGCCAGGATAGCGGGCCCAGCACAGATACGCAGTATTTT
CDR3: CASSQDSGPSTDTQYF

J: TRBJ1-2
D: NA
size: once
V: TRBV13
DNA: TGTGCCAGCACCCTTTACCCCCCGGGGGATGGCTACACCTTC
CDR3: CASTLYPPGDGYTF

J: TRBJ1-5
D: NA
size: NA
V: TRBV19
DNA: TGTGCCAGTAGTATAGATCGGGGGTTGAGCAATCAGCCCCAGCATTTT
CDR3: CASSIDRGLSNQPQHF

J: TRBJ1-6
D: NA
size: NA
V: TRBV19
DNA: TGTGCCAGTAGTGCAAAGGACCCAACCACGGGGTCACCCCTCCACTTT
CDR3: CASSAKDPTTGSPLHF

J: TRBJ1-2
D: NA
size: NA
V: TRBV29-1
DNA: TGCAGCGTTGAAGATGCCCGCAGGGCTGGCTACACCTTC
CDR3: CSVEDARRAGYTF

J: TRBJ1-5
D: NA
size: many
V: TRBV5-6
DNA: TGTGCCAGCAGCTTGAGCGTTAAAAATCAGCCCCAGCATTTT
CDR3: CASSLSVKNQPQHF